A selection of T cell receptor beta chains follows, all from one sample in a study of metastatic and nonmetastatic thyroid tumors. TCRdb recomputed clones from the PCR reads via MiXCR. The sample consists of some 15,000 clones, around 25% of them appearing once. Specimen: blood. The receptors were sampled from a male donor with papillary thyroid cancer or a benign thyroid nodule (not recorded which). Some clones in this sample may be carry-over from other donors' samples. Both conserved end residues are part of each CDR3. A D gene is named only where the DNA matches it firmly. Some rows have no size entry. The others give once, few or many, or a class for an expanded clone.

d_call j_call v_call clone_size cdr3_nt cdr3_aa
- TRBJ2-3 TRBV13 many TGTGCCAGCAGTCTTGTTACAGGGTCCGATACGCAGTATTTT CASSLVTGSDTQYF
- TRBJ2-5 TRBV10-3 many TGTGCCATCAGTGAGACCACTAGGCCGCAAGAGACCCAGTACTTC CAISETTRPQETQYF
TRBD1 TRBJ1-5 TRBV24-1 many TGTGCCACCAGGGGGGGGGGACAGAGCACCCTTAGCAATCAGCCCCAGCATTTT CATRGGGQSTLSNQPQHF
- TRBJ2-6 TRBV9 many TGTGCCAGCAGCGTGGGGGCCAACGTCCTGACTTTC CASSVGANVLTF
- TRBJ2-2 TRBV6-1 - TGTGCCACCTGTACCGGGGAGTTGTTTTTT CATCTGELFF
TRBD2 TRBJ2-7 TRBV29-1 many TGCAGCGTTGAAAAGCCTAGCGGGAGCGAGCAGTACTTC CSVEKPSGSEQYF
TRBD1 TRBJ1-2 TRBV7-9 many TGTGCCAGCAGCCTAGGGACAGGGATAGCTGGCTACACCTTC CASSLGTGIAGYTF
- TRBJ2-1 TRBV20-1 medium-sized TGCAGTGCTAGAGGCGAGACCCACAATGAGCAGTTCTTC CSARGETHNEQFF
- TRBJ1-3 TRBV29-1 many TGCAGCGTTGAGACACTCAGAAACACCATATATTTT CSVETLRNTIYF
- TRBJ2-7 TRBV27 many TGTGCCAGCCGCCGAGGGGGGGCCACCTACGAGCAGTACTTC CASRRGGATYEQYF
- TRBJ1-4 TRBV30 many TGTGCCTGGAGTGTCTCCGGACAGAGTGAAAAACTGTTTTTT CAWSVSGQSEKLFF
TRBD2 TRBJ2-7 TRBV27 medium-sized TGTGCCAGCAGTTTGTCCCTACCCGGGACTAGCCTGGGCTCCTACGAGCAGTACTTC CASSLSLPGTSLGSYEQYF
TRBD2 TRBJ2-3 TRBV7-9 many TGTGCCAGCAGCTTACCAACCGGGACTACCGACACAGATACGCAGTATTTT CASSLPTGTTDTDTQYF
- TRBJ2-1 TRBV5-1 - TGCGCCAGCAGCCTGGGAGCGGAGCAGTTCTTC CASSLGAEQFF
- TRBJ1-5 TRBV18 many TGTGCCAGCCGGGACGGGAGCAATCAGCCCCAGCATTTT CASRDGSNQPQHF
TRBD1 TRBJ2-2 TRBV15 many TGTGCCACCAGCAGAAGGACAGGGTCCGGGGAGCTGTTTTTT CATSRRTGSGELFF